Listed below are T cell receptor beta chains from one sample, sequenced in a study of shared clonotypes between healthy human individuals. The protocol was immunoSEQ multiplex PCR, while the TCRdb copy is restricted to in-frame clones and leaves out a portion. The sample contains roughly 2.2 million clones, just over 90% of which appear only once. The specimen was naive CD4+ T cells from PBMCs. The receptors here all came from a man aged 18 to 30 in good health. Some clones in this sample may be carry-over from other donors' samples. Both conserved end residues are part of each CDR3. Fields, in order: J gene, V gene, clone size, D gene, CDR3 DNA, CDR3 protein. D genes are given only for firm matches. Clone size is not always given. Where it is, it says once, few, many or a class for expanded clones.

j_call: TRBJ2-7
v_call: TRBV4-2
clone_size: -
d_call: TRBD1
cdr3_nt: TGTGCCAGCAGCAGAGACAGCCGGGGACAGGGAGCCTACGAGCAGTACTTC
cdr3_aa: CASSRDSRGQGAYEQYF

j_call: TRBJ2-3
v_call: TRBV11-2
clone_size: -
d_call: -
cdr3_nt: TGTGCCAGCAGCTTAGCGGGAGTTGGGACAGATACGCAGTATTTT
cdr3_aa: CASSLAGVGTDTQYF

j_call: TRBJ2-6
v_call: TRBV6-1
clone_size: -
d_call: -
cdr3_nt: TGTGCCAGCAGTGAATGGGAGACTGGGGCCAACGTCCTGACTTTC
cdr3_aa: CASSEWETGANVLTF

j_call: TRBJ1-5
v_call: TRBV2
clone_size: -
d_call: -
cdr3_nt: TGTGCCAGCAGTGGGAGGGGTTCTGGGGTTAGCAATCAGCCCCAGCATTTT
cdr3_aa: CASSGRGSGVSNQPQHF

j_call: TRBJ2-5
v_call: TRBV7-2
clone_size: -
d_call: TRBD2
cdr3_nt: TGTGCCAGCAGCCCAACCCGTCAAGCGGGAGAAGAGACCCAGTACTTC
cdr3_aa: CASSPTRQAGEETQYF

j_call: TRBJ2-5
v_call: TRBV4-3
clone_size: -
d_call: TRBD2
cdr3_nt: TGCGCCAGCAGCCCACTGAGCGGGAGGGCGGGCCAAGAGACCCAGTACTTC
cdr3_aa: CASSPLSGRAGQETQYF

j_call: TRBJ2-5
v_call: TRBV18
clone_size: -
d_call: -
cdr3_nt: TGTGCCAGCTCACCACGGGCGGTAGCAGAGACCCAGTACTTC
cdr3_aa: CASSPRAVAETQYF

j_call: TRBJ1-5
v_call: TRBV19
clone_size: -
d_call: TRBD1
cdr3_nt: TGTGCCAGCGGGACAGGGGGCGGACAGCCCCAGCATTTT
cdr3_aa: CASGTGGGQPQHF

j_call: TRBJ2-5
v_call: TRBV28
clone_size: once
d_call: TRBD2
cdr3_nt: TGTGCCAGCAGTTTCTTCAGAAGCAGAGCGGGAGGGTTTCGAGAGACCCAGTACTTC
cdr3_aa: CASSFFRSRAGGFRETQYF

j_call: TRBJ1-5
v_call: TRBV10-3
clone_size: -
d_call: -
cdr3_nt: TGTGCCATCATGGCAGGGTCAGGACAGCCCCAGCATTTT
cdr3_aa: CAIMAGSGQPQHF

j_call: TRBJ2-7
v_call: TRBV5-1
clone_size: -
d_call: -
cdr3_nt: TGCGCCAGCAGCTTGGGCGGAACTAGTTCCTACGAGCAGTACTTC
cdr3_aa: CASSLGGTSSYEQYF

j_call: TRBJ2-5
v_call: TRBV4-3
clone_size: -
d_call: -
cdr3_nt: TGCGCCAGCAGCCAAGAGCGCGCTCTGAAGACCCAGTACTTC
cdr3_aa: CASSQERALKTQYF

j_call: TRBJ1-2
v_call: TRBV4-2
clone_size: -
d_call: -
cdr3_nt: TGTGCCAGCAGCCAAGAGGGGGGGAGTGGGCACTATGGCTACACCTTC
cdr3_aa: CASSQEGGSGHYGYTF

j_call: TRBJ1-1
v_call: TRBV2
clone_size: -
d_call: -
cdr3_nt: TGTGCCAGCAGTGGACCGAACACTGAAGCTTTCTTT
cdr3_aa: CASSGPNTEAFF

j_call: TRBJ1-1
v_call: TRBV7-7
clone_size: -
d_call: -
cdr3_nt: TGTGCCAGCAGCTGGGGCATGAACACTGAAGCTTTCTTT
cdr3_aa: CASSWGMNTEAFF

j_call: TRBJ1-2
v_call: TRBV2
clone_size: -
d_call: TRBD1
cdr3_nt: TGTGCCAGCAGTGAGGCGACAGGGATCTATGGCTACACCTTC
cdr3_aa: CASSEATGIYGYTF

j_call: TRBJ2-2
v_call: TRBV7-2
clone_size: once
d_call: -
cdr3_nt: TGTGCCAGCAGTCTGTTGCCGACTGGGAACACCGGGGAGCTGTTTTTT
cdr3_aa: CASSLLPTGNTGELFF

j_call: TRBJ1-2
v_call: TRBV28
clone_size: -
d_call: -
cdr3_nt: TGTGCCAGCAGTTTAAGAGGGGCTTTGGGCTACACCTTC
cdr3_aa: CASSLRGALGYTF

j_call: TRBJ1-2
v_call: TRBV4-2
clone_size: few
d_call: -
cdr3_nt: TGTGCCAGCAGCCAAGAATACAGCTATGGCTACACCTTC
cdr3_aa: CASSQEYSYGYTF

j_call: TRBJ2-7
v_call: TRBV28
clone_size: -
d_call: TRBD2
cdr3_nt: TGTGCCAGCACCACCCCGGGACTAGCGGCCGTCGAGCAGTACTTC
cdr3_aa: CASTTPGLAAVEQYF

j_call: TRBJ1-1
v_call: TRBV7-8
clone_size: -
d_call: TRBD1
cdr3_nt: TGTGCCAGCAGCTTAATGGGACAGGGGGTTACGTTGAACACTGAAGCTTTCTTT
cdr3_aa: CASSLMGQGVTLNTEAFF

j_call: TRBJ1-2
v_call: TRBV20-1
clone_size: -
d_call: -
cdr3_nt: TGCAGTGCCAGGGTGGACTATGGCTACACCTTC
cdr3_aa: CSARVDYGYTF

j_call: TRBJ2-7
v_call: TRBV15
clone_size: -
d_call: TRBD1
cdr3_nt: TGTGCCACCAGCTCTCGGACAGGGACCCACTACGAGCAGTACTTC
cdr3_aa: CATSSRTGTHYEQYF

j_call: TRBJ2-5
v_call: TRBV5-5
clone_size: once
d_call: -
cdr3_nt: TGTGCCAGCGTCAAAGCCAAATGGTCAGAGACCCAGTACTTC
cdr3_aa: CASVKAKWSETQYF

j_call: TRBJ2-5
v_call: TRBV5-1
clone_size: -
d_call: -
cdr3_nt: TGCGCCAGCAGCTTTGAGGGTTCCCAAGAGACCCAGTACTTC
cdr3_aa: CASSFEGSQETQYF

j_call: TRBJ2-1
v_call: TRBV7-8
clone_size: -
d_call: -
cdr3_nt: TGTGCCAGCAGCTTAATCCTGGTCTACAATGAGCAGTTCTTC
cdr3_aa: CASSLILVYNEQFF

j_call: TRBJ2-3
v_call: TRBV28
clone_size: -
d_call: -
cdr3_nt: TGTGCCAGCAGAAGGGGCACAGATACGCAGTATTTT
cdr3_aa: CASRRGTDTQYF

j_call: TRBJ2-2
v_call: TRBV7-9
clone_size: once
d_call: -
cdr3_nt: TGTGCCAGCAGTACCGTAGGGGGCACCGGGGAGCTGTTTTTT
cdr3_aa: CASSTVGGTGELFF

j_call: TRBJ2-1
v_call: TRBV6-4
clone_size: -
d_call: TRBD2
cdr3_nt: TGTGCCAGCGGGCGGGAGTTCGGGAACAATGAGCAGTTCTTC
cdr3_aa: CASGREFGNNEQFF

j_call: TRBJ2-4
v_call: TRBV4-2
clone_size: -
d_call: -
cdr3_nt: TGTGCCAGCAGCCCTCGAGGGGAGCTGGGAGATAGGACCAAAAACATTCAGTACTTC
cdr3_aa: CASSPRGELGDRTKNIQYF

j_call: TRBJ2-2
v_call: TRBV7-3
clone_size: -
d_call: -
cdr3_nt: TGTGCCAGCAGCTTAGGCCCGCAAAAGCAGTCCGGGGAGCTGTTTTTT
cdr3_aa: CASSLGPQKQSGELFF

j_call: TRBJ2-7
v_call: TRBV2
clone_size: -
d_call: -
cdr3_nt: TGTGCCAGCAGTGGGGGGAGATCCTACGAGCAGTACTTC
cdr3_aa: CASSGGRSYEQYF

j_call: TRBJ1-1
v_call: TRBV19
clone_size: -
d_call: -
cdr3_nt: TGTGCCAGTAGACCAGTAAACAGGGAGCATGGGTTGGCTGAAGCTTTCTTT
cdr3_aa: CASRPVNREHGLAEAFF

j_call: TRBJ2-1
v_call: TRBV2
clone_size: -
d_call: -
cdr3_nt: TGTGCCAGCAGCCCCGGGATGTGGAATGAGCAGTTCTTC
cdr3_aa: CASSPGMWNEQFF

j_call: TRBJ1-3
v_call: TRBV5-4
clone_size: once
d_call: -
cdr3_nt: TGTGCCAGCAGCTTGGCGCCCGACCTGGGAAACACCATATATTTT
cdr3_aa: CASSLAPDLGNTIYF

j_call: TRBJ2-1
v_call: TRBV19
clone_size: -
d_call: TRBD2
cdr3_nt: TGTGCCAGTAGTATAGATCGCTGGACTAGCGGGGGCAATGAGCAGTTCTTC
cdr3_aa: CASSIDRWTSGGNEQFF

j_call: TRBJ2-1
v_call: TRBV27
clone_size: -
d_call: TRBD2
cdr3_nt: TGTGCCAGCAGTTTCTTCGGCCTAGCGGGAGGGGATTCCTCCTACAATGAGCAGTTCTTC
cdr3_aa: CASSFFGLAGGDSSYNEQFF